The clone carrying this TCR beta chain was detected only once. These data are taken from a study of blood T cell repertoires in COVID-19. Study background: PBMCs, B-cell-depleted T cells, or T cells were the source of the cDNA or gDNA that made up the material.

Original handling: Reference gene primer amplification in the assay estimated nucleated cell counts. Only in-frame clones appear in the TCRdb table, and some are missing; sequencing was by immunoSEQ multiplex PCR. V, J and clone size are those of that table, while D and trimming were read from the DNA. The table lists 310,000 or so clones, more than 85% of them singletons. CDR3 length: 19 amino acids. Germline-derived CDR1 and CDR2 are MGHRA and YSYEKL. Trimming took 1 base from V and 0 from J; bases not matched to a gene: 9. This chain joins TRBV4-1 and TRBJ1-1, with 12 bases lining up with TRBD1. This clonotype originated in a woman aged 30 to 39 with COVID-19, enrolled during active disease. What was sequenced was peripheral blood. CDR3 amino acids: CASSQVFFGTGGLNTEAFF. DNA for the CDR3: TGCGCCAGCAGCCAAGTATTTTTTGGGACAGGGGGCCTGAACACTGAAGCTTTCTTT.